This paragraph covers one T cell receptor (beta chain) sequence. Its specificity is unknown. Sample time point: cycle 4 day 1 (C4D1), after five to seven weeks of nivolumab. Relapses following autologous stem cell transplantation were seen in all patients, with brentuximab vedotin exposure varying. This entry belongs to a study of PD-1 blockade in classical Hodgkin lymphoma. Study results and caveats: By C4D1, diversity of CD4+ TCRs had risen significantly, whereas that of CD8+ TCRs had not. Similar baseline diversity was found in complete responders and newly diagnosed patients.

The protocol was immunoSEQ multiplex PCR, while the TCRdb copy is restricted to in-frame clones and leaves out a portion. Among 11,000 to 15,000 clones listed, roughly 80% were seen once. Looked up from germline, CDR1 is SGHTA and CDR2 is FQGNSA. Trimming shortened V by 3 bases and J by 0 bases, and 5 bases separated the two germline ends. CDR3 size: 13 residues. The chain couples TRBV7-2 to TRBJ1-1; D not resolved. This specimen consisted of peripheral blood mononuclear cells (PBMCs), obtained before the fourth cycle of nivolumab. The receptor's source is a human donor with classical Hodgkin lymphoma. CDR3 in amino acids: CASSFAMNTEAFF. For the CDR3, the DNA is TGTGCCAGCAGCTTTGCCATGAACACTGAAGCTTTCTTT.